A single TCR beta chain is shown here with its context. Its cognate antigen is unknown. The assay was immunoSEQ multiplex PCR, and TCRdb's table has in-frame clones only and misses some. Of roughly 56,000 clones listed, over 90% are singletons. This entry comes from a study of cytomegalovirus exposure and HLA in healthy donors. Findings and caveats of the study: According to the study, 160 or so TCR beta chains were cytomegalovirus-associated.

Trimming took off 6 bases at V and 6 bases at J, with 9 bases between the two ends. In germline, CDR1 is SQVTM, CDR2 ANQGSEA. The CDR3 is 11 amino acids. Sequenced material: PBMCs. V is TRBV29-1 and J is TRBJ2-1; tentative D call: TRBD2 (5 bases). The receptor was derived from a man between 18 and 29 years old in good health and CMV-seronegative. The chain's CDR3 is CSVGEFNEQFF. The CDR3 DNA reads TGCAGCGTCGGGGAGTTCAATGAGCAGTTCTTC.